The entry below describes one TCR beta chain. Its target is unknown. The sample comes from a study of graft-versus-host responses after intestinal transplantation. The study's findings and limits: The highest levels of circulating GvH clones went along with early declines in HvG clones after transplant. High graft-versus-host to host-versus-graft clonal ratios were found in allografts of patients who had graft-donor T cell macrochimerism. The marrow of recipients harbored GvH clones, and ileum or blood showed some of them first.

Some clones are missing from TCRdb's copy, which holds only in-frame ones; the method was immunoSEQ multiplex PCR. The data show approximately 24,000 clones, with 90% to 95% seen just once and roughly 1.9% held by the top ten. The TCR sequence derives from a human patient who received an intestinal transplant, so some T cells may come from the graft donor. Sequencing used PBMCs, obtained approximately 39 days after intestinal transplant.

The CDR3 sequence: CASSPWDRGVSGYTF. Here the CDR3 DNA reads TGTGCCAGCAGCCCCTGGGACAGGGGGGTGTCTGGCTACACCTTC. The chain has TRBV11-2 and TRBJ1-2, with 11 bases aligning to TRBD1. Trimming cost V 5 bases and J 7 bases; bases outside gene matches: 9. Per germline, CDR1 SGHAT and CDR2 FQNNGV. The CDR3 has 15 residues.